The sequence of this T cell receptor beta chain was determined in a study of control samples from healthy donors and cancer patients. V was clipped by 4 bases and J by 0 bases; unmatched bases: 4. Germline CDR1 reads LGHDT; CDR2 reads YNNKEL (reference sequence). This CDR3 region has 15 residues. Method: immunoSEQ multiplex PCR; TCRdb's copy keeps in-frame clones and lacks some. Among some 71,000 clones listed, around 90% were seen once. This TCR was recovered from a man aged 55 to 70 with colorectal cancer. Input material: PBMCs. This rearrangement joins TRBV3-1 (or the pseudogene TRBV3-2) to TRBJ2-7; 9 bases align to TRBD1. The CDR3 protein is CASSPGTGSSYEQYF. The DNA of the CDR3 is TGTGCCAGCAGCCCCGGGACAGGGAGCTCCTACGAGCAGTACTTC.